This T cell receptor beta chain was retrieved from a study of T cell changes during pregnancy in multiple sclerosis. Trimming took 1 base from V and 3 from J, leaving 10 bases between them. Germline V gene sequence: CDR1 SGHTA, CDR2 FQGNSA. This CDR3 region has 14 residues. Assay used: immunoSEQ multiplex PCR; TCRdb lists only in-frame clones, some missing. The data contain about 50,000 clones, roughly 91% of them singletons. The sequenced sample was CD4+ T cells from peripheral blood mononuclear cells, obtained in the second trimester of pregnancy. The sequence came from a female donor with multiple sclerosis, enrolled in a pregnancy study. The chain has TRBV7-2 and TRBJ2-7; no clear D. In DNA, the CDR3 is TGTGCCAGCAGCTTAGATCCGGAGATCTACGAGCAGTACTTC. As protein: CASSLDPEIYEQYF.